This TCR beta chain derives from a study of Graves' ophthalmopathy and Graves' hyperthyroidism. Clinical symptoms, serum thyroxine, TRAb, thyroid ultrasound and orbital computed tomography formed the basis of diagnosis. About this clonotype: A read error may account for a junction end that differs from germline.

This CDR3 region has 12 residues. Germline V lookup: CDR1 MNHEY, CDR2 SVGAGI. Beta-chain TCR CDR3 regions were amplified from RNA transcripts. HTBI primers were used in a first-round RT-PCR, which preceded a second-round multiplex PCR. TCRdb reprocessed the multiplex PCR reads with MiXCR, giving one entry per CDR3 protein. The sample has about 39,000 distinct CDR3 sequences; 50% are singletons. The chain uses TRBV6-5 and TRBJ2-7; D tentatively reads TRBD1 or TRBD2 (5 bases each). The TCR was taken from an adult woman with stable Graves' hyperthyroidism. The sample comprised peripheral blood. The CDR3, as DNA: TGTGCCAGCAGTAGGGCTAGCAGGGAGCAGTATTTC. Its protein product is CASSRASREQYF.